These 27 T cell receptor beta chains share one sample of origin, sequenced in a study of blood T cells in healthy people across ages. Then a second PCR, running roughly 7 to 11 cycles, was carried out with a sample-barcoded 5' primer and a J-beta primer mix. TCRdb re-called the 5' RACE reads with MiXCR, one entry per CDR3 protein. The data show 1.6 million or so distinct CDR3 sequences, roughly 32% seen once. Sample: blood. These TCRs come from a woman aged 25 to 39 in good health.

This clonotype came up a few times. This sequence joins TRBV3-1 and TRBJ2-7; maybe TRBD2 (6 bases). This CDR3 is built from 15 residues. The germline CDR1 and CDR2 sequences are LGHDT and YNNKEL (reference sequence). V lost 2 bases and J 0 bases, leaving 11 bases between the germline ends. The DNA for the CDR3 is TGTGCCAGCAGCCAAATGGCGGGGAGCTCCTACGAGCAGTACTTC. Its translation is CASSQMAGSSYEQYF.

This chain links TRBV6-5 with TRBJ2-1; D may be TRBD2 (6 bases). The CDR3 has 15 amino acids. The germline V and J ends were trimmed by 6 bases and 3 bases, with 15 bases remaining between them. The germline gives CDR1 MNHEY, CDR2 SVGAGI. The CDR3 DNA sequence: TGTGCCAGCAGCCCTTCTAGCGAGTACTACAATGAGCAGTTCTTC. Its protein is CASSPSSEYYNEQFF.

This clonotype occurred a few times. The chain has TRBV6-2 or TRBV6-3 and TRBJ2-1; no definite D call. V was pared by 4 bases and J by 5 bases, with 9 bases between. CDR1 and CDR2 from the germline V gene are MNHEY and SVGEGT. The CDR3 runs to 13 residues. As DNA, the CDR3 is TGTGCCAGCAGTTTCCCGGGTAACAATGAGCAGTTCTTC. This sequence encodes CASSFPGNNEQFF.

This clonotype has more than one count but fewer than ten. The CDR3 region has the DNA TGCGCCACCAAGATCGGGACGCTTGCAACTAATGAAAAACTGTTTTTT. It yields the protein CATKIGTLATNEKLFF. J is TRBJ1-4 and V is TRBV5-1, with D tentatively TRBD1 (5 bases). This CDR3 has 16 residues. V was clipped by 9 bases and J by 0 bases, with 18 bases between them. Germline CDR1 and CDR2: SGHRS and YFSETQ.

This chain connects TRBV4-1 to TRBJ1-2, with D possibly being TRBD1 (5 bases). This CDR3 has 16 residues. Trimming shortened V by 0 bases and J by 0 bases, and 11 bases separated the two germline ends. Germline V lookup: CDR1 MGHRA, CDR2 YSYEKL. Here the CDR3 reads CASSQDLVRANYGYTF. Written as DNA, the CDR3 is TGCGCCAGCAGCCAAGACCTGGTCAGGGCTAACTATGGCTACACCTTC.

This chain uses TRBV4-1 with TRBJ2-2; 12 bases line up with TRBD2. Germline CDR1 reads MGHRA; CDR2 reads YSYEKL. Trimming removed 3 bases from V and 5 bases from J; junction bases left unmatched: 7. The CDR3 totals 17 residues. The DNA for the CDR3 is TGCGCCAGCAGCCATTTACTAGCGGGAGGAGGAACCGGGGAGCTGTTTTTT. As protein: CASSHLLAGGGTGELFF.

V gene TRBV7-9 combines with J gene TRBJ1-2; D call uncertain. The germline V and J ends were trimmed by 1 base and 3 bases, with 12 bases remaining between them. CDR3 size: 15 residues. The germline V gene has CDR1 SEHNR and CDR2 FQNEAQ (reference sequence). The chain's CDR3 is CASSLGRSRDYGYTF. The DNA for the CDR3 is TGTGCCAGCAGCTTAGGGCGGTCCAGAGACTATGGCTACACCTTC.

In its sample, this clonotype was seen a few times. The rearrangement joins TRBV6-2 or TRBV6-3 to TRBJ1-2, with a tentative D call TRBD1 (5 bases). The ends were cut back, 7 bases at V and 2 bases at J, with 20 bases in the middle. Per germline, CDR1 MNHEY and CDR2 SVGEGT. The CDR3 contains 16 residues. CDR3 loop: CASTLRGLGRNYGYTF. CDR3 DNA sequence: TGTGCCAGCACCCTAAGAGGATTGGGGCGGAACTATGGCTACACCTTC.

The chain joins TRBV12-3 or TRBV12-4 to TRBJ1-5, with D hard to call. V dropped 5 bases and J dropped 6 bases, with 14 bases sitting between them. The CDR3 sequence is 14 residues long. The CDR3, as DNA: TGTGCCAGCAGTCCCGCCGGGCCTCCTCAGCCCCAGCATTTT. Translation: CASSPAGPPQPQHF.

For the CDR3, the DNA is TGCGCCAGCAGCCGGGGGGATAACAGGGTTAAAGAGACCCAGTACTTC. This codes for CASSRGDNRVKETQYF. The genes are TRBV5-1 and TRBJ2-5, with D possibly TRBD2 on 7 matching bases. Trimming pared 4 bases from V and 3 bases from J, leaving 19 bases between. The length of the CDR3 is 16 residues. CDR1 SGHRS and CDR2 YFSETQ come from the germline V gene.

This clonotype was seen repeatedly, ten times or more. The rearrangement uses TRBV5-5 and TRBJ2-7, with a possible D match to TRBD2 (5 bases). V dropped 1 base and J dropped 1 base, with 9 bases sitting between them. This CDR3 has 14 residues. CDR1 is SGHKS and CDR2 is YYEKEE in the germline V gene (reference sequence). CDR3 nucleotides: TGTGCCAGCAGCTTGATTAGCGTTTCCTACGAGCAGTACTTC. Encoded protein: CASSLISVSYEQYF.

This clonotype was counted between two and nine times. The CDR3 spells CASSLGLAGGPDTGELFF. Written as DNA, the CDR3 is TGTGCCAGCAGCTTGGGACTAGCGGGAGGGCCCGACACCGGGGAGCTGTTTTTT. This chain connects TRBV7-3 to TRBJ2-2; TRBD2 aligns across 16 bases. This CDR3 is built from 18 residues. V lost 3 bases to trimming and J lost 3 bases; unmatched junction nucleotides: 4. Germline V gene sequence: CDR1 SGHTA, CDR2 FQGTGA.

This clonotype was counted ten times or more. This chain uses TRBV12-3 or TRBV12-4 with TRBJ2-7, with 7 positions matching TRBD2. With 6 bases clipped from V and 3 bases from J, the junction kept 5 bases outside the gene matches. The CDR3 has 13 residues. Here the CDR3 reads CASRGAGNYEQYF. The CDR3 nucleotides read TGTGCCAGCAGAGGAGCGGGGAACTACGAGCAGTACTTC.

There are many counts of this clonotype. This sequence joins TRBV9 and TRBJ2-1; D not resolved. This CDR3 comprises 13 residues. V gave up 0 bases and J gave up 8 bases, with 9 bases separating them. Germline assignment: CDR1 SGDLS and CDR2 YYNGEE. The CDR3 DNA follows: TGTGCCAGCAGCGTAGAAGGGTTCCATGAGCAGTTCTTC. Its translation is CASSVEGFHEQFF.

The chain uses TRBV5-1 and TRBJ2-1, with 13 nucleotides matching TRBD2. Germline V gene lookup returns CDR1 SGHRS and CDR2 YFSETQ. The CDR3 is 16 residues long. V was pared by 3 bases and J by 6 bases, with 6 bases of the junction left unmatched. The CDR3 nucleotides are TGCGCCAGCAGCTCCACTAGCGGGAGGGCCCTCAATGAGCAGTTCTTC. This encodes CASSSTSGRALNEQFF.

This clonotype was counted at least ten times. The chain employs TRBV20-1 and TRBJ2-1, with D possibly being TRBD2 (6 bases). Germline-derived CDR1 and CDR2 are DFQATT and SNEGSKA (reference sequence). This CDR3 spans 15 amino acids. The germline V and J ends were trimmed by 6 bases and 5 bases, with 20 bases remaining between them. The DNA for the CDR3 is TGCAGTGCGCCACTTGCGGGGACTCTGAACAATGAGCAGTTCTTC. It translates to CSAPLAGTLNNEQFF.

The V gene is TRBV28, the J gene TRBJ2-5, with TRBD1 matching over 9 bases. Near its end, the DNA agrees better with TRBJ2-7, so the J call may be wrong. CDR3 length: 15 amino acids. Per germline, CDR1 MDHEN and CDR2 SYDVKM. The CDR3 loop reads CASSLPGDRVHEQYF. The CDR3 DNA reads TGTGCCAGCAGTCTTCCAGGGGACAGGGTCCACGAGCAGTACTTC.

CDR3: CASSQAITSLSGANVLTF. The CDR3 DNA reads as TGCGCCAGCAGCCAAGCGATCACGAGTCTCTCTGGGGCCAACGTCCTGACTTTC. The chain links TRBV4-1 to TRBJ2-6; D remains ambiguous. The germline V gene encodes CDR1 MGHRA and CDR2 YSYEKL. The CDR3 length is 18 residues. Deletions cut 1 base from V and 0 bases from J, with 13 bases between.

In regard to this clonotype: An end of the junction differs from the germline gene, which may be a read error. V usage is TRBV15 and J usage is TRBJ1-5; possible D gene TRBD1, 5 bases. The CDR3 consists of 15 residues. Germline loops: CDR1 LNHNV, CDR2 YYDKDF (reference sequence). This chain's CDR3 is CAASRVGVSNQPQHF. CDR3 sequence (DNA): TGTGCCGCCAGCAGAGTAGGGGTCAGCAATCAGCCCCAGCATTTT.

This clonotype appeared a few times. The V gene is TRBV20-1, the J gene TRBJ2-7; D remains unclear. Germline-derived CDR1 and CDR2 are DFQATT and SNEGSKA (reference sequence). The CDR3 spans 10 residues. The ends were cut back, 0 bases at V and 7 bases at J, with 4 bases in the middle. For the CDR3, the DNA is TGCAGTGCTAGAGATGAGGAGCAGTACTTC. This codes for CSARDEEQYF.

As for this clonotype: One end of the junction varies from germline; a read error may be responsible. The V call is TRBV5-1, the J call TRBJ2-5; TRBD2 might be the D (5 bases). This CDR3 contains 14 residues. Germline loops: CDR1 SGHRS, CDR2 YFSETQ. The CDR3 DNA is TGCGCCGCCTGGTTGGACTTCCCCCAAGGGACCCAGTACTTC. It yields the protein CAAWLDFPQGTQYF.

The V and J genes are TRBV7-9 and TRBJ1-1; D is perhaps TRBD1 (5 bases). This CDR3 comprises 12 residues. CDR1 and CDR2 from the germline V gene are SEHNR and FQNEAQ (reference sequence). Trimming removed 1 base at V and 6 bases at J, with 6 bases between. The CDR3 region has the DNA TGTGCCAGCAGCTTAGAAGGGGCTGAAGCTTTCTTT. Protein: CASSLEGAEAFF.

The rearrangement joins TRBV12-3 or TRBV12-4 to TRBJ2-1; TRBD2 agrees at 12 bases. V lost 7 bases to trimming and J lost 8 bases; unmatched junction nucleotides: 18. This CDR3 has 18 amino acids. DNA of the CDR3: TGTGCCAGCACCTTGAGGGCGTCGCGACTAGCGGGGGAGGATGAGCAGTTCTTC. This gives the protein CASTLRASRLAGEDEQFF.

This clonotype was detected only once. This rearrangement joins TRBV29-1 to TRBJ1-4; a possible D gene is TRBD1 (5 bases). Trimming stripped 6 bases from V and 10 bases from J, with 15 bases between. The germline V gene has CDR1 SQVTM and CDR2 ANQGSEA. The CDR3 sequence is 12 residues long. The CDR3 protein is CSVRREGGKLFF. CDR3 nucleotide sequence: TGCAGCGTCCGCAGGGAAGGAGGAAAACTGTTTTTT.

The chain combines TRBV20-1 with TRBJ1-1, with D perhaps matching TRBD1 (5 bases). V lost 5 bases, J lost 2 bases, and 12 bases lay in between. Germline CDR1 reads DFQATT; CDR2 reads SNEGSKA (reference sequence). The CDR3 covers 13 residues. This CDR3 reads CSALRGGNTEAFF. DNA of the CDR3: TGCAGTGCTCTCCGGGGGGGAAACACTGAAGCTTTCTTT.

The sample holds a few counts of this clonotype. The chain recombines TRBV5-1 with TRBJ2-1, with D perhaps matching TRBD1 or TRBD2 (5 bases each). CDR1 is SGHRS and CDR2 is YFSETQ in the germline V gene. With 4 bases removed from V and 11 bases from J, the gap between germline ends came to 16 bases. The CDR3 covers 13 residues. The CDR3 DNA sequence: TGCGCCAGCAGCCGTAGTGGTGAGGGGAAGCAGTTCTTC. Its protein product is CASSRSGEGKQFF.

This rearrangement joins TRBV7-8 to TRBJ2-7, with 12 bases that match TRBD2. The assigned J gene may be wrong: the sequence end matches TRBJ2-5 better. There are 15 residues in the CDR3. Germline loops: CDR1 SGHVS, CDR2 FQNEAQ. DNA for the CDR3: TGTGCCAGCAGCTCGCTAGCGGGGGGGCCTCAGACCCAGTACTTC. Encoded protein: CASSSLAGGPQTQYF.